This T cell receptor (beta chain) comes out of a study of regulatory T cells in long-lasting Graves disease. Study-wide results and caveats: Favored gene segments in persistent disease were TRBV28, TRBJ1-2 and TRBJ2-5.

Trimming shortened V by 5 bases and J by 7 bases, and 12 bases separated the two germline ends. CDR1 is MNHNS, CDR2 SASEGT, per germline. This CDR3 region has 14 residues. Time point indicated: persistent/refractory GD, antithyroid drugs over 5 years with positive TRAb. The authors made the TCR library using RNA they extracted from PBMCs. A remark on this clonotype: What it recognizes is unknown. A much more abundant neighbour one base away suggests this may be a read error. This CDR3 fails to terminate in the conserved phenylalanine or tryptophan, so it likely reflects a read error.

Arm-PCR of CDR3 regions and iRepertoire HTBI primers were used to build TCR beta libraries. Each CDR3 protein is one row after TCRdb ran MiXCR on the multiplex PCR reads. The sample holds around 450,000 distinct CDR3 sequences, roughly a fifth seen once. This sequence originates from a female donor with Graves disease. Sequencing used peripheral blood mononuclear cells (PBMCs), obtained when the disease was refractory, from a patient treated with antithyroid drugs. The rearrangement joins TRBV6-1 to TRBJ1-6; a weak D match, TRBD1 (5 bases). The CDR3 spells CASSPSGTNSPLHL. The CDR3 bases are TGTGCCAGCAGTCCATCCGGGACCAATTCACCCCTCCACCTT.